The 2 T cell receptor beta chains below all came from one sample that was sequenced in a study of cytomegalovirus exposure and HLA in healthy donors. The data were produced by immunoSEQ multiplex PCR, yet TCRdb's version contains in-frame clones alone and is incomplete. The sample shows about 180,000 clones, around 84% of them seen only once. Sequencing input: PBMCs. The receptors derive from a man aged 18 to 30 in good health and CMV-seropositive.

The gene calls are TRBV28 and TRBJ2-1, with a weak D call TRBD1 (5 bases). Germline V CDR1 and CDR2: MDHEN, SYDVKM. CDR3 size: 13 residues. The V and J ends lost 8 bases and 1 base respectively, with 9 bases between them. CDR3 coding DNA: TGTGCCAGCGGTCGACAGTCCTACAATGAGCAGTTCTTC. This gives the protein CASGRQSYNEQFF.

The chain combines TRBV19 with TRBJ1-1; maybe TRBD1 (5 bases). V lost 8 bases, J lost 2 bases, and 18 bases lay in between. Germline CDR1 LNHDA, CDR2 SQIVND (reference sequence). The CDR3 length is 15 residues. DNA for the CDR3: TGTGCCAGTTGGAAGCGGGACGGCCTAAACACTGAAGCTTTCTTT. This sequence encodes CASWKRDGLNTEAFF.